One and the same sample provided the 7 T cell receptor beta chains below, sequenced in a study of blood T cell repertoires in COVID-19. Sequenced by immunoSEQ multiplex PCR; TCRdb stores in-frame clones only, minus some. The sample holds about 150,000 clones; approximately 87% are singletons and the top ten take 8.6%. Sequenced material: peripheral blood. These receptors originate from a woman aged 45-65 years with active or convalescent COVID-19.

The genes are TRBV12-5 and TRBJ2-1; 13 bases align to TRBD2. Germline assignment: CDR1 LGHNT and CDR2 FRNRAP. The CDR3 is 16 residues long. V was clipped by 7 bases and J by 9 bases; unmatched bases: 12. The CDR3 bases are TGTGCTAGTGCCATTATACTAGCGGGAGGGCCCGGTGAGCAGTTCTTC. Its protein is CASAIILAGGPGEQFF.

This clone was observed a handful of times. The chain couples TRBV7-9 to TRBJ1-1; the D is unclear. Trimming left V 1 base short and J 3 bases short, with 9 bases between. The CDR3 length is 14 residues. Germline V gene lookup returns CDR1 SEHNR and CDR2 FQNEAQ (reference sequence). The CDR3 nucleotides are TGTGCCAGCAGCTTAGGGCTAGGAGACACTGAAGCTTTCTTT. It codes for CASSLGLGDTEAFF. Combining the CDR3 with reference TRBV7-9 and TRBJ1-1 gives the whole variable domain DTGVSQNPRHKITKRGQNVTFRCDPISEHNRLYWYRQTLGQGPEFLTYFQNEAQLEKSRLLSDRFSAERPKGSFSTLEIQRTEQGDSAMYLCASSLGLGDTEAFFGQGTRLTVV.

The chain carries TRBV27 and TRBJ1-6; 8 bases line up with TRBD1. Germline CDR1 is MNHEY and CDR2 is SMNVEV (reference sequence). Trimming cost V 4 bases and J 3 bases; bases outside gene matches: 11. The CDR3 has 18 amino acids. CDR3 protein: CASSWQPGGANYNSPLHF. CDR3 coding DNA: TGTGCCAGCAGTTGGCAGCCAGGGGGCGCGAACTATAATTCACCCCTCCACTTT.

This clone was counted only a few times. The J gene is TRBJ2-3, the V gene TRBV29-1; a possible D gene is TRBD1 (5 bases). The CDR3 covers 12 residues. V lost 7 bases to trimming and J lost 5 bases, with 13 bases between them. From germline, CDR1 is SQVTM and CDR2 ANQGSEA. CDR3 amino acids: CSAKVTEDTQYF. The CDR3 DNA reads TGCAGCGCCAAAGTGACAGAAGATACGCAGTATTTT.

V usage is TRBV4-2 and J usage is TRBJ2-7; TRBD2 is a possible D gene (6 bases). With 0 bases removed from V and 5 bases from J, the gap between germline ends came to 11 bases. CDR1 and CDR2 (germline): LGHNA, YNFKEQ. The CDR3 length is 14 residues. CDR3 amino acids: CASSQDWRDHEQYF. The CDR3 bases are TGTGCCAGCAGCCAAGATTGGAGGGACCACGAGCAGTACTTC.

This chain joins TRBV6-2 or TRBV6-3 and TRBJ2-6; TRBD2 aligns across 7 bases. The CDR3 is 15 amino acids. V shed 5 bases and J 0 bases; nucleotides not matched to a gene: 1. CDR1 and CDR2 from the germline V gene are MNHEY and SVGEGT. The CDR3 loop is CASSRTSSGANVLTF. In DNA form, the CDR3 reads TGTGCCAGCAGTCGGACTAGCTCTGGGGCCAACGTCCTGACTTTC.

This chain links TRBV7-9 with TRBJ2-2, with 7 bases that match TRBD1. The CDR3 totals 15 residues. The ends lost 4 bases at V and 6 bases at J; junction bases unmatched: 8. Germline V gene data show CDR1 as SEHNR and CDR2 as FQNEAQ (reference sequence). The CDR3 sequence: CASSSPTGRSGELFF. CDR3 nucleotides: TGTGCCAGCAGCTCGCCGACAGGGCGGTCCGGGGAGCTGTTTTTT.